Shown below are 6 T cell receptor beta chains from a single sample sequenced in a study of response to subunit inactivated influenza vaccine. TCRdb processed the RT-PCR reads anew with MiXCR; each CDR3 protein has one entry. This table holds over 650,000 distinct CDR3 sequences, around 20% found once. The material sequenced was PBMCs from blood, taken roughly 5 days after vaccination. These receptors all stem from a man in his forties or fifties who received an inactivated influenza vaccine.

The sample holds a few counts of this clonotype. V is TRBV15 and J is TRBJ2-7, with 15 bases lining up with TRBD2. After removal of 4 bases from V and 9 bases from J, the junction contained 16 bases not matched to a gene. Per germline, CDR1 LNHNV and CDR2 YYDKDF (reference sequence). The CDR3 spans 18 residues. The CDR3 protein is CATSTRTSGRAGGSVQYF. CDR3 sequence (DNA): TGTGCCACCAGCACCCGGACTAGCGGGAGGGCCGGTGGGTCGGTGCAGTACTTC.

J is TRBJ1-6 and V is TRBV7-6; possible D gene TRBD1, 6 bases. Trimming left V 2 bases short and J 9 bases short, with 17 bases between. CDR1 is SGHVS and CDR2 is FNYEAQ in the germline V gene. CDR3 length: 16 amino acids. In DNA form, the CDR3 reads TGTGCCAGCAGCTTATACCGGGACACCTTTACTTCACCCCTCCACTTT. It specifies CASSLYRDTFTSPLHF.

The sample holds a few counts of this clonotype. The chain links TRBV20-1 to TRBJ2-3; D unresolved. The CDR3 sequence is 12 residues long. Germline assignment: CDR1 DFQATT and CDR2 SNEGSKA (reference sequence). Trimming pared 3 bases from V and 6 bases from J, leaving 10 bases between. Written as DNA, the CDR3 is TGCAGTGCTAGTCTTCTTCGGGATACGCAGTATTTT. Encoded protein: CSASLLRDTQYF.

This chain links TRBV20-1 with TRBJ2-5, with TRBD2 matching 10 bases. Germline trimming cut 2 bases from V and 4 bases from J; bases unmatched to any gene: 13. Germline values: CDR1 DFQATT, CDR2 SNEGSKA (reference sequence). The CDR3 has 17 amino acids. The DNA for the CDR3 is TGCAGTGCTAGATCGGCTAGCGGGGGCGTAAGGGGAGAGACCCAGTACTTC. This sequence encodes CSARSASGGVRGETQYF.

V usage is TRBV11-2 and J usage is TRBJ2-3; 7 bases are shared with TRBD2. Per germline, CDR1 SGHAT and CDR2 FQNNGV. J gave up 4 bases and V 1 base, and 11 bases lay outside the gene matches. CDR3 length: 17 amino acids. The CDR3 sequence: CASSLGDRLAVADTQYF. The CDR3 DNA reads as TGTGCCAGCAGCTTAGGGGACCGACTAGCCGTCGCAGATACGCAGTATTTT.

This rearrangement joins TRBV20-1 to TRBJ1-5, with unresolved D. CDR1 and CDR2 (germline): DFQATT, SNEGSKA (reference sequence). This CDR3 contains 14 residues. V was trimmed by 6 bases and J by 0 bases, leaving 12 bases between them. The CDR3 protein is CSATGSYSNQPQHF. For the CDR3, the DNA is TGCAGTGCGACCGGGAGTTATAGCAATCAGCCCCAGCATTTT.